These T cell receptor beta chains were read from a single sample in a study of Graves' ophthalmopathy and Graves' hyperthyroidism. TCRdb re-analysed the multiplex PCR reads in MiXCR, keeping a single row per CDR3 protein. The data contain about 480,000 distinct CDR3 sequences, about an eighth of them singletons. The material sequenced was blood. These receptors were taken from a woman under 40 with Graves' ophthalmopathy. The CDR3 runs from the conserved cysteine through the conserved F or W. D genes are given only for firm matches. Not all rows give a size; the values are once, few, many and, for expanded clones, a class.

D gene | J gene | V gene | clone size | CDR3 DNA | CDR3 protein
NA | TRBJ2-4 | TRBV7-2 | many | TGTGCCAGCAGCTTAGTAGGAGGGGGAAGGGGCAAAAACATTCAGTACTTC | CASSLVGGGRGKNIQYF
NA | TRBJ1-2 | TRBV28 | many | TGTGCCAGCAGGCGAAGGGGCAATAACTATGGCTACACCTTC | CASRRRGNNYGYTF
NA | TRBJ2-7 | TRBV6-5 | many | TGTGCCAGCAGTTACGTTTCGGACGGTACCTACGAGCAGTACTTC | CASSYVSDGTYEQYF
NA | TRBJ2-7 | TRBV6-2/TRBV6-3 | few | TGTGCCAGCAGCCAGCAGGGAAGGTCCCACGAGCAGTACTTC | CASSQQGRSHEQYF
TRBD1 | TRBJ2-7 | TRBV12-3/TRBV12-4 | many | TGTGCCAGCAACCAGGACAGGTTCTCCTACGAGCAGTACTTC | CASNQDRFSYEQYF
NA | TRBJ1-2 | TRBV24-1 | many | TGTGCCACCAGTGCCTCCGGGACTCTGACAGGTAGCTACACCTTC | CATSASGTLTGSYTF
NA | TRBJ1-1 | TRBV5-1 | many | TGCGCCAGCAGCTTGGCGGGGGCGTACACTGAAGCTTTCTTT | CASSLAGAYTEAFF
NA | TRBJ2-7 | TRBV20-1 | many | TGCAGTGCGGGGGAATCCTACGAGCAGTACTTC | CSAGESYEQYF
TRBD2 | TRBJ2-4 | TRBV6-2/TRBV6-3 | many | TGTGCCAGCAGTTACCCCCGAAGCGGGAGGGGGAACATTCAGTACTTC | CASSYPRSGRGNIQYF
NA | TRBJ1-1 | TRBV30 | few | TGTGCCTGCCAGGGAGTCACGGCTGAAGCTTTCTTT | CACQGVTAEAFF
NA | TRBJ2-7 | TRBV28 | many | TGTGCCAGCAGTTCCAGTAAGCAGTACTTC | CASSSSKQYF
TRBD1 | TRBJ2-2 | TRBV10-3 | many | TGTGCCATCAGTCCCAGACAGGGGGACGGGGAGCTGTTTTTT | CAISPRQGDGELFF
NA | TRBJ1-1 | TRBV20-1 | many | TGCAGGACAGGGAACACTGAAGCTTTCTTT | CRTGNTEAFF
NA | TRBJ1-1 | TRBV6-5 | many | TGTGCCAGCAGTTCTTTCGGGTCGGATCTTCCGAACACTGAAGCTTTCTTT | CASSSFGSDLPNTEAFF
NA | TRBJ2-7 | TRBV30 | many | TGTGCCTGGAGTAGCCCCGACGGCTCCGAGCAGTACTTC | CAWSSPDGSEQYF
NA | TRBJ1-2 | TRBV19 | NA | TGTGCCAGTAGCTTCGGGGGCCGGGGTCTTGGCTACACCTTC | CASSFGGRGLGYTF
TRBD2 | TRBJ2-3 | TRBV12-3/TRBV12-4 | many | TGTGCCAGCAGTCAGTGGACTAGCGGGGGAGCGCAGTATTTT | CASSQWTSGGAQYF
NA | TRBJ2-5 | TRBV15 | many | TGTGCCACCAGCAGAGATGGAAAAGAGACCCAGTACTTC | CATSRDGKETQYF
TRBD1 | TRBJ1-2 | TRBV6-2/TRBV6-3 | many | TGTGCCAGCAGTTACGGGGGACAGGGCTATGGCTACACCTTC | CASSYGGQGYGYTF